These T cell receptor beta chains were read from a single sample in a study of post-analysis software for immune sequencing data. TCRdb re-derived calls from the PCR reads in MiXCR, one entry per CDR3 protein. The table records hundreds of thousands of distinct CDR3 sequences, 44% of them present only once. The sample consisted of blood. Receptor source: a girl aged 10-17 years with multiple sclerosis. Each CDR3 is given with its conserved first and last residue. The D gene is left open where the match is weak.

NA | TRBV6-6 | CASSYDNNYGYTF
NA | TRBV27 | CASSFGGTVVYEQYF
NA | TRBV29-1 | CSVDVLAPQETQYF
TRBD1 | TRBV28 | CASRGGLGTEAFF
NA | TRBV6-5 | CASSYLGGSYNEQFF
NA | TRBV10-3 | CAISEPGPYEQYF
NA | TRBV5-1 | CASSENALAKNIQYF
TRBD1 | TRBV24-1 | CATSGSGTGGADTQYF
TRBD2 | TRBV28 | CASTAGVQETQYF
NA | TRBV5-1 | CASSNDGGHYGYTF
TRBD1 | TRBV6-5 | CASSIRTGYYGYTF
NA | TRBV7-2 | CASSPGESTDTQYF
TRBD1 | TRBV12-3/TRBV12-4 | CASSTDREQPQHF
TRBD1 | TRBV12-3/TRBV12-4 | CASSWPGGNYGYTF
NA | TRBV28 | CASRTTGGRPYYEQYF
NA | TRBV3-1 | CASSQEVRQINTGELFF
TRBD2 | TRBV6-1 | CASSPTVAGVYNEQFF
TRBD2 | TRBV5-1 | CASTYDGGRVETQYF
NA | TRBV10-3 | CATSWEATYEQYF
NA | TRBV4-1 | CASSQDPNSGNEAFF
TRBD1 | TRBV4-1 | CASSRQGQGILYEQYF
NA | TRBV4-1 | CASSQDGLDGETQYF
TRBD2 | TRBV11-3 | CASSPPGLAGNEQFF